This entry describes one TCR beta chain. This record comes from a study of blood T cell repertoires in COVID-19. Overall study: Acute and convalescent COVID-19 specimens originated in the United States, Italy and Spain. From T cells, B-cell-depleted T cells, or PBMCs came the material, which was cDNA or gDNA.

The protocol was immunoSEQ multiplex PCR, while the TCRdb copy is restricted to in-frame clones and leaves out a portion. The repertoire includes about 480,000 clones, roughly 90% of them detected once, and about 2% sits in the top ten. The study counted Cohort 3 donors as recovered given two negative PCRs, clearance, or symptom resolution. Trimming at V came to 5 bases and at J to 2 bases, leaving 10 bases not matched to a gene. CDR1 and CDR2 from the germline V gene are SGHNT and YENEEA. The CDR3 runs 17 residues. The chain combines TRBV11-3 with TRBJ2-1; 9 bases agree with TRBD1. The clonotype originates from a woman between 40 and 50 years old who had recovered from COVID-19. The sequenced sample was PBMCs or T cells enriched from blood (not recorded which). This CDR3 is CASSLSPGQGAYNEQFF. The CDR3 DNA reads as TGTGCCAGCAGCCTCTCCCCGGGACAGGGTGCCTACAATGAGCAGTTCTTC.